This is a list of T cell receptor beta chains from one sample in a study of Ad26.COV2.S vaccination and SARS-CoV-2 variants. Libraries were prepared by immunoSEQ multiplex PCR; TCRdb keeps only in-frame clonotypes and omits some of them. This table has roughly 420,000 clones, 85% to 90% appearing once. The sample was peripheral blood, taken in a trial of Ad26.COV2.S vaccine versus placebo. These receptors originate from a person aged 18-60 years who received the Ad26.COV2.S COVID-19 vaccine or a placebo. CDR3s include the opening cysteine and the closing phenylalanine or tryptophan. Each record gives: V gene, D gene, clone size, J gene, CDR3 DNA, CDR3 protein. A D gene is named only where the DNA matches it firmly. Not every row has a clone size; where given, it reads once, few, many or a size class.

TRBV5-6	-	-	TRBJ1-6	TGTGCCAGCAGCCCGGGGGGACAATTTAATTCACCCCTCCACTTT	CASSPGGQFNSPLHF
TRBV28	TRBD1	-	TRBJ1-5	TGTGCCAGCTGTCCGGGGAGGGGGCCCGGCAATCAGCCCCAGCATTTT	CASCPGRGPGNQPQHF
TRBV6-5	-	-	TRBJ2-1	TGTGCCAGCAGTTACTCTCAGCAGGGGAGGGGTGAGCAGTTCTTC	CASSYSQQGRGEQFF
TRBV7-2	-	-	TRBJ2-2	TGTGCCAGCAGCTTAAGGCATGCAGGGAACACCGGGGAGCTGTTTTTT	CASSLRHAGNTGELFF
TRBV2	-	-	TRBJ1-1	TGTGCCAGCAGCCCAAGTTTGGCTATGGGGACTGAAGCTTTCTTT	CASSPSLAMGTEAFF
TRBV9	TRBD1	-	TRBJ1-2	TGTGCCAGCAGAGCAAGGGACAGTATGAACTATGGCTACACCTTC	CASRARDSMNYGYTF
TRBV30	-	-	TRBJ2-5	TGTGCCTGGAGTTTCCGGGCCCTTCAAGAGACCCAGTACTTC	CAWSFRALQETQYF
TRBV5-4	-	once	TRBJ2-1	TGTGCCAGCAGCCCAATGACTAGTTGGTCCTACAATGAGCAGTTCTTC	CASSPMTSWSYNEQFF
TRBV6-5	TRBD1	once	TRBJ2-1	TGTGCCGGGAGACAGGGGGCCTACAATGAGCAGTTCTTC	CAGRQGAYNEQFF
TRBV24-1	-	-	TRBJ2-7	TGTGCCACCAGTACAGGGCCCCCAGACTACGAGCAGTACTTC	CATSTGPPDYEQYF
TRBV6-5	-	-	TRBJ1-1	TGTGCCAGCAGTTACCGCGGACAGAGGGCAGATGCTTTCTTT	CASSYRGQRADAFF
TRBV10-3	-	-	TRBJ2-2	TGTGCCATCAGGCCTGAGGCCGGGGAGCTGTTTTTT	CAIRPEAGELFF
TRBV30	-	-	TRBJ1-5	TGTGCCTGGAGTGTACAGGGCAATCAGCCCCAGCATTTT	CAWSVQGNQPQHF
TRBV19	-	-	TRBJ2-5	TGTGCCAGTAGTATAAACAACCAAGAGACCCAGTACTTC	CASSINNQETQYF
TRBV5-1	-	-	TRBJ1-1	TGCGCCAGCAGCTCGGAATGGGGGCGGAACACTGAAGCTTTCTTT	CASSSEWGRNTEAFF
TRBV28	-	-	TRBJ1-5	TGTGCCAGCAGTTTAACCCTCCAAAGGGGGCAGCCCCAGCATTTT	CASSLTLQRGQPQHF
TRBV12-3/TRBV12-4	-	-	TRBJ2-3	TGTGCCAGCAGCTTCGACTGGGGGGATACGCAGTATTTT	CASSFDWGDTQYF
TRBV6-2/TRBV6-3	TRBD2	-	TRBJ2-3	TGTGCCAGCAGTTACGTTACTAGCGGGGACACAGATACGCAGTATTTT	CASSYVTSGDTDTQYF
TRBV10-1	TRBD1	-	TRBJ2-1	TGCGCCAGCAGTGAGGACAGGGGATACTATGAGCAGTTCTTC	CASSEDRGYYEQFF
TRBV29-1	-	-	TRBJ1-2	TGCAGCGTTGAGACGCAGGGGGGCTACACCTTC	CSVETQGGYTF
TRBV18	TRBD1	-	TRBJ2-3	TGTGCCTGCCGACCGGGACAGGGAGTTTCGGATACGCAGTATTTT	CACRPGQGVSDTQYF
TRBV10-3	-	-	TRBJ2-5	TGTGCCATCAGACAGGACGGGACCCAGTACTTC	CAIRQDGTQYF
TRBV4-3	-	-	TRBJ1-3	TGCGCCAGCAGCCAAGATCGGAGGGGACGAAACACCATATATTTT	CASSQDRRGRNTIYF
TRBV4-3	-	-	TRBJ1-6	TGCGCCAGCAGCCAAGACGGACAGCGCGGGTCACCCCTCCACTTT	CASSQDGQRGSPLHF
TRBV2	-	few	TRBJ2-7	TGTGCCAGCAGTGTAACCTACGAGCAGTACTTC	CASSVTYEQYF
TRBV24-1	-	-	TRBJ2-7	TGTGCCACCAGTGGTCCTACGGGCGAGCAGTACTTC	CATSGPTGEQYF
TRBV27	TRBD2	-	TRBJ2-6	TGTGCCAGCAGTTTCGGACTAGCGGGGAGCTCTGGGGCCAACGTCCTGACTTTC	CASSFGLAGSSGANVLTF
TRBV10-2	-	-	TRBJ2-5	TGCGCCAGCAGTTGGAGAACAGAAGAGACCCAGTACTTC	CASSWRTEETQYF
TRBV19	TRBD2	-	TRBJ2-5	TGTGCCAGTAGGGGACTAGCGGGCCTCCAAGAGACCCAGTACTTC	CASRGLAGLQETQYF
TRBV7-3	TRBD2	few	TRBJ2-5	TGTGCCAGCAGCCCCAGCGGGGGCGTACAGACCCAGTACTTC	CASSPSGGVQTQYF
TRBV9	-	few	TRBJ1-3	TGTGCCAGCAGCGTCGGGGGAGTATCCTCTGGAAACACCATATATTTT	CASSVGGVSSGNTIYF
TRBV10-2	TRBD2	-	TRBJ2-3	TGCGCCAGCAGTGACGGGGGGGCCACAGATACGCAGTATTTT	CASSDGGATDTQYF
TRBV30	-	once	TRBJ2-3	TGTGCCTGGAGTGTACTAGGGAATACGCAGTATTTT	CAWSVLGNTQYF
TRBV7-1	TRBD2	-	TRBJ2-3	TGTGCCAGCAGCTCAAACCGTCTACTAGCGGGGTGGAACGAGAACTATCGGAGCACAGATACGCAGTATTTT	CASSSNRLLAGWNENYRSTDTQYF
TRBV7-9	-	-	TRBJ2-1	TGTGCCAGCAGCCTAAACAGGGTTAATGAGCAGTTCTTC	CASSLNRVNEQFF
TRBV28	TRBD2	-	TRBJ2-7	TGTGCCAGCATCACGCTAGCGGACCCCTACGAGCAGTACTTC	CASITLADPYEQYF
TRBV7-6	-	-	TRBJ2-5	TGTGCCAGCAGCTCCGGGACGCTTGAAGAGACCCAGTACTTC	CASSSGTLEETQYF
TRBV30	TRBD2	-	TRBJ2-5	TGTGCCTGGAGTGGACTAGCGGGGGGAGAGACCCAGTACTTC	CAWSGLAGGETQYF
TRBV6-2/TRBV6-3	-	-	TRBJ2-7	TGTGCCAGCAGTTACCTCGCGGGGCAGGGGACCTACGAGCAGTACTTC	CASSYLAGQGTYEQYF
TRBV19	TRBD1	-	TRBJ2-3	TGTGCCAGTAGTAAACGACAGGGTGGAGATACGCAGTATTTT	CASSKRQGGDTQYF
TRBV15	-	-	TRBJ2-1	TGTGCCACCAGCAGTACGACGCCGAGGAGGGACAATGAGCAGTTCTTC	CATSSTTPRRDNEQFF
TRBV15	TRBD1	-	TRBJ2-7	TGTGCCACCAGCAGAGATATGACAGGGGGCTACGAGCAGTACTTC	CATSRDMTGGYEQYF
TRBV3-1/TRBV3-2	-	-	TRBJ1-5	TGTGCCAGCATCCATCTCGAGGGGGGTCAGCCCCAGCATTTT	CASIHLEGGQPQHF
TRBV28	TRBD1	-	TRBJ1-2	TGTGCCAGCAGTCCCTCCGGGGACAGCTATGGCTACACCTTC	CASSPSGDSYGYTF
TRBV7-9	-	-	TRBJ1-2	TGTGCCAGCAGCTCACCAGCTGGACAGATTTATAGGGGCTACACCTTC	CASSSPAGQIYRGYTF
TRBV27	-	-	TRBJ2-5	TGTGCCAGCAGTTTATCGGCGGGGGCCCACCAAGAGACCCAGTACTTC	CASSLSAGAHQETQYF
TRBV7-9	-	-	TRBJ2-5	TGTGCCAGCAGCCCGGATGGGCTCAGGAAAGAGACCCAGTACTTC	CASSPDGLRKETQYF
TRBV4-2	-	-	TRBJ2-7	TGTGCCAGCAGCCAAGGGCAGGGGTTAACCTACGGCGAGCAGTACTTC	CASSQGQGLTYGEQYF
TRBV7-2	TRBD2	-	TRBJ2-3	TGTGCCAGCAGCTTGGCGGGCGGGGGTCGGTCAGATACGCAGTATTTT	CASSLAGGGRSDTQYF
TRBV2	-	few	TRBJ2-1	TGTGCCAGCACCTTATCTGGACGGCGAGACAATGAGCAGTTCTTC	CASTLSGRRDNEQFF
TRBV27	-	once	TRBJ2-7	TGTGCCAGCAGTTTGAACCAGGGAGTTTTATCTTACGAGCAGTACTTC	CASSLNQGVLSYEQYF
TRBV9	-	once	TRBJ2-6	TGTGCCAGCAGGGGAGCGGGCTCTGGGGCCAACGTCCTGACTTTC	CASRGAGSGANVLTF
TRBV27	TRBD1	-	TRBJ1-5	TGTGCCAGCAGTCACCTGACAGGGGGCATAGGTCAGCCCCAGCATTTT	CASSHLTGGIGQPQHF
TRBV28	-	-	TRBJ1-5	TGTGCCAGCAGTTCCCGGGGTAGCCCCCAGCATTTT	CASSSRGSPQHF